The 18 T cell receptor beta chains below all came from one sample that was sequenced in a study of OX40 agonist ivuxolimab in advanced cancers. Assay: immunoSEQ multiplex PCR; the TCRdb copy retains only in-frame clones and omits some. The repertoire holds about 30,000 clones, with about 80% as singletons. Sequencing used CD4+ or CD8+ T cells sorted from blood, obtained in a trial of the OX40 agonist ivuxolimab. The receptors derive from an adult with an advanced solid tumor such as melanoma, head and neck, liver or kidney cancer.

V gene TRBV18 combines with J gene TRBJ2-7; 12 bases are shared with TRBD2. The ends lost 5 bases at V and 1 base at J; junction bases unmatched: 6. Germline CDR1 is KGHSH and CDR2 is LQKENI. The CDR3 totals 16 residues. The CDR3 DNA reads as TGTGCCAGCTCAGCGTCACTAGCGGGGGGTTCCTACGAGCAGTACTTC. This codes for CASSASLAGGSYEQYF.

As DNA, the CDR3 is TGTGCCAGCAGCCGACTAGCGGGGGCCAACAATGAGCAGTTCTTC. Translating gives CASSRLAGANNEQFF. The rearrangement uses TRBV6-1 and TRBJ2-1; 12 nucleotides agree with TRBD2. The V and J ends lost 6 bases and 5 bases, in that order; junction bases with no gene match: 5. Germline V gene lookup returns CDR1 MNHNS and CDR2 SASEGT. There are 15 residues in the CDR3.

The V call is TRBV21-1, the J call TRBJ2-7; the table's D gene call, TRBD1, was not cross checked with the DNA. TRBV21-1 is a listed pseudogene. This CDR3 has 15 amino acids. The CDR3 nucleotides read TGTGCCAGCTTGGCCGCGGGACAGGGCTTCTACGAGCAGTACTTC. It codes for CASLAAGQGFYEQYF.

This clone was observed a handful of times. This sequence joins TRBV19 and TRBJ2-1; a weak D match, TRBD2 (6 bases). This CDR3 spans 14 amino acids. V lost 5 bases and J 6 bases, leaving 14 bases between the germline ends. From germline, CDR1 is LNHDA and CDR2 SQIVND (reference sequence). In DNA form, the CDR3 reads TGTGCCAGTAGTTCCCGGGGAGGCCTCAATGAGCAGTTCTTC. As protein: CASSSRGGLNEQFF.

V is TRBV7-9 and J is TRBJ2-5; D is unresolved. V shed 4 bases and J shed 5 bases, with 11 bases lying between them. The germline V gene encodes CDR1 SEHNR and CDR2 FQNEAQ (reference sequence). CDR3 length equals 13 residues. The CDR3 is CASSSPPRETQYF. The CDR3 DNA sequence: TGTGCCAGCAGCTCCCCACCTCGTGAGACCCAGTACTTC.

The V gene is TRBV10-3, the J gene TRBJ1-1, with a weak D call TRBD1 (6 bases). Germline-derived CDR1 and CDR2 are ENHRY and SYGVKD. The CDR3 is 12 residues long. V was pared by 6 bases and J by 6 bases, with 11 bases between. The CDR3 loop is CAIRAGVAEAFF. As DNA, the CDR3 is TGTGCCATCAGAGCAGGGGTAGCTGAAGCTTTCTTT.

The genes are TRBV18 and TRBJ2-7; D perhaps matches TRBD2 (6 bases). The CDR3 contains 13 residues. Germline-derived CDR1 and CDR2 are KGHSH and LQKENI. V was cut by 0 bases and J by 7 bases, with 10 bases left in between. For the CDR3, the DNA is TGTGCCAGCTCACCACCGATGGGGGGTGAGCAGTACTTC. It yields the protein CASSPPMGGEQYF.

The chain joins TRBV9 to TRBJ1-2; TRBD1 matches 10 bases. This CDR3 is built from 14 residues. V was clipped by 3 bases and J by 3 bases; unmatched bases: 2. Germline values: CDR1 SGDLS, CDR2 YYNGEE. CDR3 in amino acids: CASSAGQGDYGYTF. In DNA, the CDR3 is TGTGCCAGCAGCGCTGGACAGGGGGACTATGGCTACACCTTC.

This clone showed up just once. This chain joins TRBV5-1 and TRBJ2-5, with D possibly being TRBD2 (5 bases). Germline V gene data show CDR1 as SGHRS and CDR2 as YFSETQ. Trimming pared 4 bases from V and 3 bases from J, leaving 16 bases between. The length of the CDR3 is 15 residues. The CDR3 is CASSQLPAEEETQYF. Written as DNA, the CDR3 is TGCGCCAGCAGCCAATTGCCAGCGGAAGAAGAGACCCAGTACTTC.

The V gene is TRBV5-1, the J gene TRBJ1-1; TRBD1 aligns across 7 bases. The CDR3 runs to 15 residues. V shed 4 bases, J shed 3 bases, and the junction held 9 bases outside the gene matches. The germline CDR1 and CDR2 sequences are SGHRS and YFSETQ. CDR3 protein: CASSEPGGADTEAFF. Written as DNA, the CDR3 is TGCGCCAGCAGCGAACCAGGGGGAGCGGACACTGAAGCTTTCTTT.

The genes are TRBV15 and TRBJ1-2, with 7 bases that match TRBD1. Per the germline V gene, CDR1 is LNHNV and CDR2 is YYDKDF (reference sequence). The CDR3 contains 16 residues. Trimming took 5 bases from V and 4 from J; bases not matched to a gene: 13. CDR3 coding DNA: TGTGCCACCAGCCCCCGACAGGGCTCGGTGAGCTATGGCTACACCTTC. Translating it yields CATSPRQGSVSYGYTF.

This rearrangement joins TRBV6-1 to TRBJ1-2, with D possibly being TRBD1 (6 bases). The germline V gene encodes CDR1 MNHNS and CDR2 SASEGT. V lost 2 bases, J lost 5 bases, and 12 bases lay in between. The CDR3 is 14 amino acids. CDR3 in amino acids: CASSENDRFYGYTF. The CDR3, as DNA: TGTGCCAGCAGTGAAAATGACAGGTTTTATGGCTACACCTTC.

The V and J genes are TRBV9 and TRBJ1-2; 7 positions match TRBD1. The V segment lost 0 bases and the J segment 9 bases; nucleotides outside the gene matches: 2. The length of the CDR3 is 12 residues. From germline, CDR1 is SGDLS and CDR2 YYNGEE. In DNA, the CDR3 is TGTGCCAGCAGCGTAGAGGGGGCGCGCTACACCTTC. Protein product: CASSVEGARYTF. Variable domain in full (rest from reference TRBV9 and TRBJ1-2): DSGVTQTPKHLITATGQRVTLRCSPRSGDLSVYWYQQSLDQGLQFLIQYYNGEERAKGNILERFSAQQFPDLHSELNLSSLELGDSALYFCASSVEGARYTFGSGTRLTVV.

This chain links TRBV7-2 with TRBJ1-2; D uncertain. The length of the CDR3 is 13 residues. Trimming took 1 base from V and 3 from J, leaving 6 bases between them. CDR1 and CDR2 (germline): SGHTA, FQGNSA. CDR3 coding DNA: TGTGCCAGCAGCTTAGTTACTTACTATGGCTACACCTTC. Protein: CASSLVTYYGYTF.

This chain connects TRBV6-1 to TRBJ2-1; 14 nucleotides align to TRBD2. J lost 5 bases, V lost 6 bases, and 3 bases had no gene match. CDR3 length equals 15 residues. The germline CDR1 and CDR2 sequences are MNHNS and SASEGT. The CDR3 DNA follows: TGTGCCAGCAGGAGGGGACTAGCGGGGGACAATGAGCAGTTCTTC. Its translation is CASRRGLAGDNEQFF.

A few counts support this clone. The DNA for the CDR3 is TGTGCCAGCAGTGTAACAGGGACGGTCGAAGCTTTCTTT. This sequence encodes CASSVTGTVEAFF. The chain recombines TRBV28 with TRBJ1-1, with D perhaps TRBD1 (6 bases). Germline CDR1 and CDR2: MDHEN and SYDVKM. V lost 5 bases, J lost 8 bases, and 15 bases lay in between. This CDR3 comprises 13 residues.

The J gene is TRBJ2-2, the V gene TRBV9; no reliable D call. Germline CDR1 is SGDLS and CDR2 is YYNGEE. Trimming took 3 bases from V and 4 from J, leaving 10 bases between them. This CDR3 region has 14 residues. CDR3 bases: TGTGCCAGCAGCGGTGGGGATTTCACCGGGGAGCTGTTTTTT. Amino acids: CASSGGDFTGELFF.

The table lists this clone with a few counts. The chain recombines TRBV28 with TRBJ2-7, with TRBD1 identical over 9 bases. The CDR3 is made up of 14 amino acids. J was trimmed by 4 bases and V by 8 bases; bases with no gene match: 9. Looked up from germline, CDR1 is MDHEN and CDR2 is SYDVKM. CDR3 nucleotide sequence: TGTGCCAGCTCTGAGACAGGGGGTATATACGAGCAGTACTTC. This translates into CASSETGGIYEQYF.